Detailed here is one TCR beta chain. These data are taken from a study of blood T cell repertoires in COVID-19. CDR1 is MNHNS and CDR2 is SASEGT in the germline V gene. Between the trimmed V and J ends, which lost 1 base and 8 bases, there was a span of 14 bases. This CDR3 is built from 14 residues. Recruited during active infection, patients (from Seattle) were subsequently followed longitudinally. Repertoires were generated with immunoSEQ multiplex PCR, while TCRdb's copy carries only in-frame clones and drops some. The table includes fewer than 400,000 clones, 89% detected once. The rearrangement uses TRBV6-1 and TRBJ1-1; D might be TRBD1 (5 bases). This clonotype originated in a woman aged 25 to 39 with COVID-19, enrolled during active disease. Sequenced sample: peripheral blood. This CDR3 is CASSEVGGGREAFF. The CDR3 nucleotides are TGTGCCAGCAGTGAAGTGGGGGGTGGACGGGAAGCTTTCTTT.